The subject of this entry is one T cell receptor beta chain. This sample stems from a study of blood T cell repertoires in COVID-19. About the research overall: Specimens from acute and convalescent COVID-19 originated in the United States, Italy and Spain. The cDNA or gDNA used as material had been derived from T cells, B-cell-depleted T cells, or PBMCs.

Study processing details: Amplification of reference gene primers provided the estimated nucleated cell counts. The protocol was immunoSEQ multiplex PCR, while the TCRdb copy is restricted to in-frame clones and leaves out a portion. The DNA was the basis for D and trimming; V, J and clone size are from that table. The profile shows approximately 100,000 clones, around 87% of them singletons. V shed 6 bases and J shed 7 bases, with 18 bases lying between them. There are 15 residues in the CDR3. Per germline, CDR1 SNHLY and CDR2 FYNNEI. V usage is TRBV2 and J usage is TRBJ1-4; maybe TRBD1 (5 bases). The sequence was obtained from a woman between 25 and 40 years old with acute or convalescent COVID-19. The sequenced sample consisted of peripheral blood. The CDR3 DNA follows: TGTGCCAGCAGATGGACTGTCGCGGGGGGTGAAAAACTGTTTTTT. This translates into CASRWTVAGGEKLFF.